This is a list of T cell receptor beta chains from one sample in a study of PD-1 blockade in mismatch repair-deficient tumors. Sequencing was performed with immunoSEQ multiplex PCR; in TCRdb, only in-frame clones are kept and a portion is missing. The table includes 56,000 or so clones, 65% to 85% detected once. This material consisted of peripheral blood, taken roughly 21 weeks after starting pembrolizumab. Receptors originate from an adult with mismatch repair-deficient cancer. Each CDR3 is given with its conserved first and last residue. The D gene is left open where the match is weak. Only part of the rows carry a size: once, few, many, or a class if the clone is expanded.

V gene	J gene	D gene	clone size	CDR3 DNA	CDR3 protein
TRBV2	TRBJ2-1	NA	NA	TGTGCCAGCAGTGATTTTCGTCCGCTGTTCTTC	CASSDFRPLFF
TRBV11-3	TRBJ1-2	NA	NA	TGTGCCAGCAGCTTAGGTCCGGGAGGGTCCGGCTACACCTTC	CASSLGPGGSGYTF
TRBV10-1	TRBJ2-3	NA	NA	TGCGCCAGCACGGGACCAATTCAAGTCGTGGCAGATACGCAGTATTTT	CASTGPIQVVADTQYF
TRBV19	TRBJ2-4	TRBD2	NA	TGTGCCAGTAGTAGGTGGGAGGGCGGCAACATTCAGTACTTC	CASSRWEGGNIQYF
TRBV7-9	TRBJ1-2	TRBD1	NA	TGTGCCAGCAGCTTAGCCGGGACAGTTAATAGTGGCTACACCTTC	CASSLAGTVNSGYTF
TRBV4-1	TRBJ2-1	NA	NA	TGCGCCAGCAGCCAAGATACTGGATACAATGAGCAGTTCTTC	CASSQDTGYNEQFF
TRBV19	TRBJ2-3	NA	NA	TGTGCCAGTAGTATAGATGCCCATTGGGATACGCAGTATTTT	CASSIDAHWDTQYF
TRBV19	TRBJ2-1	NA	NA	TGTGCCAGTGCCCTTTGGGATGAGCAGTTCTTC	CASALWDEQFF
TRBV7-9	TRBJ2-7	NA	few	TGTGCCAGCAGCTTAAGGGGCCAGGCGATCGAGCAGTACTTC	CASSLRGQAIEQYF
TRBV15	TRBJ1-5	NA	NA	TGTGCCACTTCGCTCGGTAGCAATCAGCCCCAGCATTTT	CATSLGSNQPQHF
TRBV2	TRBJ2-1	TRBD2	once	TGTGCCCAAGCAAATCTAGCGGGAGTAAATGGTGAGCAGTTCTTC	CAQANLAGVNGEQFF
TRBV5-4	TRBJ2-1	TRBD1	NA	TGTGCCAGCAGCTTAGCCACGGACAGGTCACTTGGAGAGCAGTTCTTC	CASSLATDRSLGEQFF
TRBV5-6	TRBJ1-5	NA	NA	TGTGCCAGCAGCTTGGCGGCAGGCGGCAATCAGCCCCAGCATTTT	CASSLAAGGNQPQHF
TRBV11-2	TRBJ2-4	TRBD2	few	TGTGCCAGCAGCTTAGTAAGTCGAGCGGGAGTCTTAGCCAAAAACATTCAGTACTTC	CASSLVSRAGVLAKNIQYF
TRBV7-3	TRBJ2-6	NA	NA	TGTGCCAGCAGCTTAAGAATCCCTGGGGCCAACGTCCTGACTTTC	CASSLRIPGANVLTF
TRBV30	TRBJ2-1	NA	NA	TGTGCCTGGAGTAGGGGGACGAACTCCTACAATGAGCAGTTCTTC	CAWSRGTNSYNEQFF
TRBV9	TRBJ1-2	NA	NA	TGTGCCAGCAGCGTAGCGTGGATGCAAAACTATGGCTACACCTTC	CASSVAWMQNYGYTF
TRBV5-6	TRBJ2-7	TRBD1	NA	TGTGCCAGCAGCTTGGAAGGGGGCCTGTACGAGCAGTACTTC	CASSLEGGLYEQYF
TRBV5-6	TRBJ2-5	NA	NA	TGTGCCAGCAGCTTTCGGGAGACCCAGTACTTC	CASSFRETQYF
TRBV5-4	TRBJ1-5	NA	NA	TGTGCCAGCAGCTTGGACGTCAATCAGCCCCAGCATTTT	CASSLDVNQPQHF
TRBV14	TRBJ2-7	TRBD2	NA	TGTGCCAGCAGCCAAGTAGGGCGGGAGGGCTCCTACGAGCAGTACTTC	CASSQVGREGSYEQYF
TRBV28	TRBJ1-5	NA	NA	TGTGCCAGCAGTTTGGGGGGAAGGAATCAGCCCCAGCATTTT	CASSLGGRNQPQHF
TRBV6-6	TRBJ2-5	TRBD1	NA	TGTGCCAGCACTCCGAGACAGGGGAGCTTAGAGCAGTACTTC	CASTPRQGSLEQYF
TRBV6-5	TRBJ1-5	TRBD1	NA	TGTGCCAGCATTCTGGACAGGCGGCGGGGACCCCAGCATTTT	CASILDRRRGPQHF
TRBV11-1	TRBJ1-3	NA	NA	TGTGCCAGCAGCCCAGACCCGGCCTCTGGAAACACCATATATTTT	CASSPDPASGNTIYF
TRBV27	TRBJ2-7	TRBD2	NA	TGTGCCAGCAGTTTTAGCGGGAGTAGAACCTACGAGCAGTACTTC	CASSFSGSRTYEQYF
TRBV11-2	TRBJ1-1	NA	NA	TGTGCCAGCAGCTTAGACTTACAGAGCAACACTGAAGCTTTCTTT	CASSLDLQSNTEAFF
TRBV2	TRBJ2-7	NA	NA	TGTGCCAGCAGTGGCGAGCCCTACGAGCAGTACTTC	CASSGEPYEQYF
TRBV5-1	TRBJ2-4	TRBD1	NA	TGCGCCAGCAGCTTTGGCTACTCACAGGGGGCCATTAAAAACATTCAGTACTTC	CASSFGYSQGAIKNIQYF
TRBV5-6	TRBJ2-3	TRBD2	NA	TGTGCCAGCAGCTTGGCACTAGCGGGAGTCATAGATACGCAGTATTTT	CASSLALAGVIDTQYF
TRBV7-2	TRBJ2-7	TRBD2	NA	TGTGCCAGCAGACAAGGACTAGCGGGGAGCTACGAGCAGTACTTC	CASRQGLAGSYEQYF
TRBV29-1	TRBJ1-1	NA	once	TGCAGCGTTGATTCGGTAGGCCGGACAGCGAACACTGAAGCTTTCTTT	CSVDSVGRTANTEAFF